This T cell receptor (beta chain) was recovered during a study of T cells of healthy individuals. The CDR3 runs 17 residues. V lost 2 bases, J lost 0 bases, and 11 bases lay in between. Germline V gene data show CDR1 as MDHEN and CDR2 as SYDVKM. TCRdb analysed the 5' RACE reads with MiXCR anew, one entry per CDR3 protein. The table includes about 96,000 distinct CDR3 sequences, under 20% detected once. The sequence came from a human donor in good health. The rearrangement joins TRBV28 to TRBJ2-6; D is undetermined. CDR3 sequence: CASSLKGILSGANVLTF. CDR3 DNA sequence: TGTGCCAGCAGTTTAAAGGGAATCCTCTCTGGGGCCAACGTCCTGACTTTC.